This T cell receptor (beta chain) was retrieved from a study of OX40 agonist ivuxolimab in advanced cancers. Assay: immunoSEQ multiplex PCR; the TCRdb copy retains only in-frame clones and omits some. The sample has about 81,000 clones, more than 75% seen once. Germline V gene lookup returns CDR1 SGDLS and CDR2 YYNGEE. The CDR3 totals 15 residues. V dropped 4 bases and J dropped 5; count of bases not matched to a gene: 9. This sequence joins TRBV9 and TRBJ1-2; 9 bases align to TRBD1. The receptor was derived from an adult with an advanced solid tumor such as melanoma, head and neck, liver or kidney cancer. The material sequenced was CD4+ or CD8+ T cells sorted from blood, taken in a trial of the OX40 agonist ivuxolimab. The DNA of the CDR3 is TGTGCCAGCAGCACGGAGCCGGGACAGGGTTATGGCTACACCTTC. This encodes CASSTEPGQGYGYTF. The full variable domain, completed using reference TRBV9 and TRBJ1-2, is DSGVTQTPKHLITATGQRVTLRCSPRSGDLSVYWYQQSLDQGLQFLIQYYNGEERAKGNILERFSAQQFPDLHSELNLSSLELGDSALYFCASSTEPGQGYGYTFGSGTRLTVV.